The clone carrying this T cell receptor (beta chain) has a handful of counts. The record originates from a study of naive and memory T cell subsets. Both TRBC1 and TRBC2 were covered by a beta constant-region primer of two equimolar oligonucleotides. Using its own MiXCR run on the UMI-ligation and nested PCR reads, TCRdb lists one record per CDR3 protein. The data contain roughly 140,000 distinct CDR3 sequences, about 17% of them singletons. Germline CDR1 SQVTM, CDR2 ANQGSEA. The V and J ends lost 2 bases and 1 base respectively, with 17 bases between them. This CDR3 comprises 16 residues. The receptor comes from a human donor in good health. V is TRBV29-1 and J is TRBJ1-1; the D gene is possibly TRBD1 (6 bases). Input material: naive CD4+ T cells from blood. CDR3 bases: TGCAGCGTTGAAAGGCTGTTTCAGGGGTGGAACACTGAAGCTTTCTTT. This encodes CSVERLFQGWNTEAFF.